Following are 7 T cell receptor beta chains from one sample sequenced in a study of T cell responses to AZD1222 COVID-19 vaccine. Profiling relied on immunoSEQ multiplex PCR, and the TCRdb table lists in-frame clones only, not all of them. Of around 80,000 clones in the sample, 90% were seen once. Sequenced here: peripheral blood, sampled on day 0 of AZD1222 vaccination. Receptor source: an adult in good health.

This chain joins TRBV5-6 and TRBJ1-2; weak D call: TRBD1 (5 bases). Germline CDR1 SGHDT, CDR2 YYEEEE. The CDR3 loop spans 15 amino acids. Trimming took off 1 base at V and 0 bases at J, with 10 bases between the two ends. The CDR3 DNA sequence: TGTGCCAGCAGCTTGTCCCCCAGGGCTAACTATGGCTACACCTTC. Translation gives CASSLSPRANYGYTF.

The sample holds a few counts of this clone. The V gene is TRBV4-3, the J gene TRBJ2-3, with 11 bases matching TRBD1. The CDR3 consists of 15 residues. CDR1 is LGHNA and CDR2 is YSLEER in the germline V gene. Losses at the gene ends were 3 bases for V and 6 bases for J; bases not matched to a gene: 5. The DNA for the CDR3 is TGCGCCAGCAGCCAGGGGACAGGGGGGAGGGATACGCAGTATTTT. Translated, it gives CASSQGTGGRDTQYF.

This sequence joins TRBV7-2 and TRBJ1-1; no clear D gene. This CDR3 is 15 amino acids long. Germline CDR1 and CDR2: SGHTA and FQGNSA. With 2 bases removed from V and 1 base from J, the gap between germline ends came to 11 bases. CDR3 residues: CASSLLRARNTEAFF. The DNA for the CDR3 is TGTGCCAGCAGCTTACTGCGGGCGAGGAACACTGAAGCTTTCTTT.

The rearrangement joins TRBV6-5 to TRBJ1-1, with unresolved D. The V gene lost 6 bases and the J gene lost 1 base, with 12 bases spanning the gap. CDR1 is MNHEY, CDR2 SVGAGI, per germline. There are 14 residues in the CDR3. This chain's CDR3 is CASRAGHSNTEAFF. The CDR3 nucleotides are TGTGCCAGCAGAGCCGGGCATTCGAACACTGAAGCTTTCTTT.

This clone has only one observation. The chain combines TRBV3-1 (or the pseudogene TRBV3-2) with TRBJ2-3, with D possibly matching TRBD2 (6 bases). CDR3 length: 15 amino acids. The V gene lost 1 base and the J gene lost 2 bases, with 10 bases spanning the gap. Looked up from germline, CDR1 is LGHDT and CDR2 is YNNKEL (reference sequence). The CDR3 region has the DNA TGTGCCAGCAGCCAAGCGGGGGACCCCACAGATACGCAGTATTTT. Encoded protein: CASSQAGDPTDTQYF.

This clone was seen only a few times. The genes are TRBV7-9 and TRBJ2-7, with D possibly matching TRBD1 (10 bases). V was pared by 3 bases and J by 10 bases, with 22 bases between. The V gene's germline CDR1 is SEHNR and CDR2 FQNEAQ (reference sequence). CDR3 length: 15 amino acids. CDR3 DNA: TGTGCCAGCAGCTTTGCGGGAGGGGACAGGGGATTTCAGTACTTC. This gives the protein CASSFAGGDRGFQYF.

The chain links TRBV5-1 to TRBJ1-1; a possible D gene is TRBD1 (5 bases). V was shortened by 0 bases and J by 5 bases, with 11 bases between the two germline ends. CDR1 SGHRS and CDR2 YFSETQ come from the germline V gene. This CDR3 has 14 residues. The CDR3 DNA reads TGCGCCAGCAGCTTGGGTTGGGGGGAGACTGAAGCTTTCTTT. The encoded protein is CASSLGWGETEAFF. The full variable domain, in which reference TRBV5-1 and TRBJ1-1 provide the parts outside the CDR3, is KAGVTQTPRYLIKTRGQQVTLSCSPISGHRSVSWYQQTPGQGLQFLFEYFSETQRNKGNFPGRFSGRQFSNSRSEMNVSTLELGDSALYLCASSLGWGETEAFFGQGTRLTVV.